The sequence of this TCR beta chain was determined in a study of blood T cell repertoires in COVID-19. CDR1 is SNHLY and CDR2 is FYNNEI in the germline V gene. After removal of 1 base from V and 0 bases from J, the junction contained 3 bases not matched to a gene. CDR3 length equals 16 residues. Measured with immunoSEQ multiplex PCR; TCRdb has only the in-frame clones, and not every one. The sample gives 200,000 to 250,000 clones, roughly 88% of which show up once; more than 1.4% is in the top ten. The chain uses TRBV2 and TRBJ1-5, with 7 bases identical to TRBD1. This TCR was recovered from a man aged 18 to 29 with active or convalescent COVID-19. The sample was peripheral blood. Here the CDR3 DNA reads TGTGCCAGCAGTGAAGGACAGGGCTATAGCAATCAGCCCCAGCATTTT. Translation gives CASSEGQGYSNQPQHF.